This TCR beta chain originates from a study of shared clonotypes between healthy human individuals. The CDR3 has 9 residues. Per germline, CDR1 DFQATT and CDR2 SNEGSKA (reference sequence). V was shortened by 6 bases and J by 6 bases, with 5 bases between the two germline ends. Profiled with immunoSEQ multiplex PCR; TCRdb holds only in-frame clones, not every one. The sample has 1,100,000 or so clones; around three quarters are singletons. This clone has only a few counts. Sequencing was done on a sample of memory CD4+ T cells from PBMCs. Subset specified: CD45RA-negative fraction. The TCR was taken from a man aged 18-30 years in good health. Some clones in this sample may be carry-over from other donors' samples. The rearrangement joins TRBV20-1 to TRBJ2-5; D is undetermined. Here the CDR3 reads CSAAKTQYF. CDR3 sequence (DNA): TGCAGTGCCGCAAAGACCCAGTACTTC.